This T cell receptor beta chain was documented in a study of T cell responses to AZD1222 COVID-19 vaccine. Study-wide context: Pooled samples include second doses given at about 4 or 12 weeks. Study-wide results and limits: Variant regions that are unmutated are reportedly the target of nearly half of spike-specific TCRs. The study sampled repertoires only after the peak T cell response. The sample set comprised mostly white British donors with more females, and clonal diversity was possibly underestimated.

Using immunoSEQ multiplex PCR, the repertoire was profiled, and TCRdb retains in-frame clones only, with some absent. Among more than 90,000 clones listed, just over 90% were seen once. This clone appeared a single time. Its target is unknown. This material consisted of peripheral blood, taken on day 0 of AZD1222 vaccination. The receptor was derived from an adult in good health.

The CDR3: CASSLTDSGNTIYF. The CDR3 nucleotides read TGTGCCAGCAGCTTAACAGACTCTGGAAACACCATATATTTT. The chain joins TRBV7-6 to TRBJ1-3; no reliable D call. Looked up from germline, CDR1 is SGHVS and CDR2 is FNYEAQ. The CDR3 covers 14 residues. Trimming stripped 2 bases from V and 0 bases from J, with 5 bases between.